Listed below are T cell receptor beta chains from one sample, sequenced in a study of cytomegalovirus exposure and HLA in healthy donors. The method was immunoSEQ multiplex PCR; TCRdb's version includes in-frame clones alone and lacks a portion of them. Of tens of thousands of clones listed, 84% were seen once; the top ten hold around 10%. Sequencing was carried out using PBMCs. Every receptor here comes from a young woman in good health and CMV-seropositive. The CDR3 runs from the conserved cysteine through the conserved F or W. D genes are given only for firm matches. The size field is filled for only some rows; it gives once, few, many or a size class.

clone_size j_call d_call v_call cdr3_nt cdr3_aa
NA TRBJ2-7 TRBD2 TRBV5-1 TGCGCCAGCAGCGGGTACGGGGGGTTGGCCTACGAGCAGTACTTC CASSGYGGLAYEQYF
NA TRBJ1-2 TRBD1 TRBV2 TGTGCCAGCAACGATCTCCGGGACAGGGGAAAAGGCTACACCTTC CASNDLRDRGKGYTF
NA TRBJ2-1 NA TRBV10-3 TGTGCCATCAGACATGACAGGGAGGCCTACAATGAGCAGTTCTTC CAIRHDREAYNEQFF
NA TRBJ1-1 NA TRBV5-1 TGCGCCAGCAGCTTGGTTTCAGGGAATTCGGCTTTCTTT CASSLVSGNSAFF
NA TRBJ2-5 NA TRBV6-6 TGTGCCAGCACTAACGAGGCTCAAGAGACCCAGTACTTC CASTNEAQETQYF
NA TRBJ1-1 TRBD1 TRBV28 TGTGCCAGCAGCTTCCCCAAACAGGGGGCCACTGAAGCTTTCTTT CASSFPKQGATEAFF
once TRBJ2-5 TRBD2 TRBV19 TGTGCCAGTAGCACTAGCGGACAAGAGACCCAGTACTTC CASSTSGQETQYF
many TRBJ1-5 TRBD1 TRBV9 TGTGCCAGCAGAGGGACAGATAGCAATCAGCCCCAGCATTTT CASRGTDSNQPQHF
NA TRBJ2-1 TRBD2 TRBV27 TGTGCCAGCAGTTCCTGGACTAGTTACAATGAGCAGTTCTTC CASSSWTSYNEQFF
few TRBJ1-1 NA TRBV30 TGTGCCTGGAGTGTACTCACCATTGAAGCTTTCTTT CAWSVLTIEAFF
few TRBJ1-2 NA TRBV5-1 TGCGCCAGCAGCTTTGGTCTCCAGGGCCGGCTGGACTATGGCTACACCTTC CASSFGLQGRLDYGYTF
once TRBJ2-2 NA TRBV5-1 TGCGCCAGCAGCTTGTTTAGCAAGTTGGGGAACACCGGGGAGCTGTTTTTT CASSLFSKLGNTGELFF
NA TRBJ2-5 TRBD2 TRBV6-5 TGTGCCAGCAGCCCCGGGACTAGCGGGGGTGGGACCCAGTACTTC CASSPGTSGGGTQYF
NA TRBJ2-2 TRBD1 TRBV5-1 TGCGCCAGCAGCTTGTTAGTAGGGGGCAACACCGGGGAGCTGTTTTTT CASSLLVGGNTGELFF
NA TRBJ2-6 NA TRBV28 TGTGCCAGCAGTTCCGGACAGACTGGGGCCAACGTCCTGACTTTC CASSSGQTGANVLTF
NA TRBJ1-1 TRBD1 TRBV7-8 TGTGCCAGCAGTCGACAGGGGGCTCAAGTTGGCGTGACTTTCTTT CASSRQGAQVGVTFF
once TRBJ2-2 NA TRBV5-4 TGTGCCAGCAGCTACAGCCTTAACACCGGGGAGCTGTTTTTT CASSYSLNTGELFF
NA TRBJ1-1 NA TRBV21-1 TGTGCCAGCAGCGTACGACAGGATGAGACTGAAGCTTTCTTT CASSVRQDETEAFF
NA TRBJ2-1 TRBD1 TRBV11-2 TGTGCCAGCAGCTTGCGCTTGGGGAATTGGACAGGACGAGAGTTCTTC CASSLRLGNWTGREFF
NA TRBJ2-5 TRBD2 TRBV9 TGTGCCAGCAGCGTCGGGGGGGAGACCCAGTACTTC CASSVGGETQYF
NA TRBJ2-1 NA TRBV30 TGTGCAACAGGGAGATCCTACAATGAGCAGTTCTTC CATGRSYNEQFF
NA TRBJ1-2 TRBD1 TRBV11-2 TGTGCCAGCAGCCCGGGACAGGGCTATGGCTACACCTTC CASSPGQGYGYTF
NA TRBJ1-4 TRBD1 TRBV11-2 TGTGCCAGCTCGGACAGGGCAGAAATCGAAAAACTGTTTTTT CASSDRAEIEKLFF
NA TRBJ1-5 NA TRBV5-4 TGTGCCAGCAGCTCCGGGGGGCCATATAGCAATCAGCCCCAGCATTTT CASSSGGPYSNQPQHF
NA TRBJ1-4 NA TRBV18 TGTGCCAGCTCACCCTTTGACGGGGGTGGTGAAAAACTGTTTTTT CASSPFDGGGEKLFF
NA TRBJ2-4 NA TRBV4-3 TGCGCCAGCAGCCAATCCGTCTCTACGGGAGCCAAAAACATTCAGTACTTC CASSQSVSTGAKNIQYF
NA TRBJ1-1 TRBD1 TRBV19 TGTGCCAGTAGGGAACAGGGACAGGTAATCACTGAAGCTTTCTTT CASREQGQVITEAFF
NA TRBJ2-3 NA TRBV18 TGTGCCAGCTCACCCCCCGGCGGGGCTTCCGGCGCAGATACGCAGTATTTT CASSPPGGASGADTQYF
NA TRBJ1-3 TRBD1 TRBV7-9 TGTGCCAGCAGCGCTGGGACAGGGTTTGACACCATATATTTT CASSAGTGFDTIYF
NA TRBJ2-7 NA TRBV4-2 TGTGCCAGCAGCCAGGAACCAGGGAGGGGGGACTACGAGCAGTACTTC CASSQEPGRGDYEQYF
NA TRBJ1-3 NA TRBV5-1 TGCGCCAGCAGCGCGACAGGCCCTTTCTCTGGAAACACCATATATTTT CASSATGPFSGNTIYF
NA TRBJ1-2 TRBD1 TRBV28 TGTGCCAGCAGAGTAGGGGGCGGCACAAGGGGCTATGGCTACACCTTC CASRVGGGTRGYGYTF
NA TRBJ1-1 TRBD1 TRBV2 TGTGCCAGCAGTAATAACAGGGGAGAGGAAGCTTTCTTT CASSNNRGEEAFF
NA TRBJ1-1 NA TRBV10-3 TGTGCCATCAGTGAGTCGGCAGGGTGGGACACTGAAGCTTTCTTT CAISESAGWDTEAFF
NA TRBJ1-1 NA TRBV4-1 TGCGCCAGCAGCCAAGGGTGGGGAGTCAACACTGAAGCTTTCTTT CASSQGWGVNTEAFF